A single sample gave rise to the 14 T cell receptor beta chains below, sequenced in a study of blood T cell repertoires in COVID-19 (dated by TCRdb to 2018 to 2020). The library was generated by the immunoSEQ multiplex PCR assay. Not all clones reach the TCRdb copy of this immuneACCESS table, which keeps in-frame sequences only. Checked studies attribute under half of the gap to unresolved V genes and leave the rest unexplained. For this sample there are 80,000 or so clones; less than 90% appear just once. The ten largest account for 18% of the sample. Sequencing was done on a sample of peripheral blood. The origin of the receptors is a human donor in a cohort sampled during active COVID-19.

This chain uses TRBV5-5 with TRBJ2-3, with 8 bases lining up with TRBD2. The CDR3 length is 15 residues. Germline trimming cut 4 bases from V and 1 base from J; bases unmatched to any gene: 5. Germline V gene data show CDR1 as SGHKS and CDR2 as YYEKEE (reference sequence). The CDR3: CASSRGTRGTDTQYF. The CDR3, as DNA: TGTGCCAGCAGCCGCGGGACTAGGGGCACAGATACGCAGTATTTT.

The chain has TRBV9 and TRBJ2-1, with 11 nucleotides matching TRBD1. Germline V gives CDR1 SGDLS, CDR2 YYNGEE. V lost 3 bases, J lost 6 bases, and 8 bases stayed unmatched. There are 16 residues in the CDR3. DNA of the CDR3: TGTGCCAGCAGCGCTCCCGGGACAGGGGGAGGCAATGAGCAGTTCTTC. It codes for CASSAPGTGGGNEQFF.

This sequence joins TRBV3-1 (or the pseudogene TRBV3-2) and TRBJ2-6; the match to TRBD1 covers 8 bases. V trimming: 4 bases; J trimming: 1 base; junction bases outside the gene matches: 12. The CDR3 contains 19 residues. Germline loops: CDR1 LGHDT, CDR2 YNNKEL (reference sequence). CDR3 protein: CASSPRTGHSASGANVLTF. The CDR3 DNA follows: TGTGCCAGCAGCCCCCGGACAGGGCATAGTGCGTCTGGGGCCAACGTCCTGACTTTC.

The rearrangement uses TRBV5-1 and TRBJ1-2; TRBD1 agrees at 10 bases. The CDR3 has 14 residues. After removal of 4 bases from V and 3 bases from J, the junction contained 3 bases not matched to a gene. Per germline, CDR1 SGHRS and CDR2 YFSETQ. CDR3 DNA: TGCGCCAGCAGCCTAGGACAGGGGGACTATGGCTACACCTTC. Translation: CASSLGQGDYGYTF.

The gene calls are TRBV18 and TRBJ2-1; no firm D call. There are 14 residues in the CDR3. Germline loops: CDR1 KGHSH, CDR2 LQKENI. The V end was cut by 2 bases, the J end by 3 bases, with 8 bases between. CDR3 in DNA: TGTGCCAGCTCACCATCGGCGGTCTACAATGAGCAGTTCTTC. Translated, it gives CASSPSAVYNEQFF.

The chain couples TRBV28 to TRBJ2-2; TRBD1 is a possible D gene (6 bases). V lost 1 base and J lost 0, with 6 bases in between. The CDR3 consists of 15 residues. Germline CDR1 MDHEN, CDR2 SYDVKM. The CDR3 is CASSLYRANTGELFF. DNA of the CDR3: TGTGCCAGCAGTTTATACAGGGCGAACACCGGGGAGCTGTTTTTT.

The CDR3 spells CASSQWGTGVGNQPQHF. The CDR3 DNA follows: TGCGCCAGCAGCCAGTGGGGGACAGGAGTTGGCAATCAGCCCCAGCATTTT. The chain links TRBV4-1 to TRBJ1-5; 8 nucleotides align to TRBD1. The V segment lost 3 bases and the J segment 2 bases; nucleotides outside the gene matches: 9. The CDR3 length is 17 residues. Germline loops: CDR1 MGHRA, CDR2 YSYEKL.

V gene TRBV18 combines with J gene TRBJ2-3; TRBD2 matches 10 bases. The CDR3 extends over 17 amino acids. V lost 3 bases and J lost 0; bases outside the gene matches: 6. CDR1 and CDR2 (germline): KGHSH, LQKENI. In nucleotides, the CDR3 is TGTGCCAGCTCACCTACCGGGACTAGCGTTAGCACAGATACGCAGTATTTT. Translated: CASSPTGTSVSTDTQYF.

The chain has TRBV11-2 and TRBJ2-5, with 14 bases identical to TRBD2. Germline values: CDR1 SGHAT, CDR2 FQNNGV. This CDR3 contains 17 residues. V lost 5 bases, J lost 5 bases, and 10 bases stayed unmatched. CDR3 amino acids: CASSHPGLAGVGETQYF. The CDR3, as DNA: TGTGCCAGCAGCCACCCGGGACTAGCGGGAGTTGGGGAGACCCAGTACTTC.

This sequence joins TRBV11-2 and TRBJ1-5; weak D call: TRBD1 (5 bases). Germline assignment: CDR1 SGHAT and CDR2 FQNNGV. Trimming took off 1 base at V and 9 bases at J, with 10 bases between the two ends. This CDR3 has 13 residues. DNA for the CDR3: TGTGCCAGCAGCTTAGGACAGTTGGGGCCCCAGCATTTT. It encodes CASSLGQLGPQHF.

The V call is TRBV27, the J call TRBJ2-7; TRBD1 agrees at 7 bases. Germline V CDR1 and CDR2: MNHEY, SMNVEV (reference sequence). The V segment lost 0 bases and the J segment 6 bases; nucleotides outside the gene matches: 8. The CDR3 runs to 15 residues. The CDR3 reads CASSLSPTGLAEQYF. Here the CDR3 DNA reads TGTGCCAGCAGTTTATCCCCGACAGGGTTGGCCGAGCAGTACTTC.

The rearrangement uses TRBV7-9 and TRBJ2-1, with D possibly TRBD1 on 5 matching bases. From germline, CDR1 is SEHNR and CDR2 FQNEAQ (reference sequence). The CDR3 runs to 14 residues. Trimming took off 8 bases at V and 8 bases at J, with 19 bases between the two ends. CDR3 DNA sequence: TGTGCCAGCCTGCGGCAGGGTTCTTTCGATGAGCAGTTCTTC. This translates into CASLRQGSFDEQFF.

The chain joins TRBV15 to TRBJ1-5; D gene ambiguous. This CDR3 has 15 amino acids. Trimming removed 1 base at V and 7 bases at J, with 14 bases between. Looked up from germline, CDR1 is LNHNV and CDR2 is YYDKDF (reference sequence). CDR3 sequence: CATSRVAEGKQPQHF. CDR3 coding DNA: TGTGCCACCAGCAGAGTTGCGGAGGGAAAACAGCCCCAGCATTTT.

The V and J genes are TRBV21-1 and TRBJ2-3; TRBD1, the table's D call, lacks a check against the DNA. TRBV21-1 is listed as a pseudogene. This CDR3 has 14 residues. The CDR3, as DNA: TGTGCCAGCAGCAAACCACAGGGGGCAGATACGCAGTATTTT. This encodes CASSKPQGADTQYF.